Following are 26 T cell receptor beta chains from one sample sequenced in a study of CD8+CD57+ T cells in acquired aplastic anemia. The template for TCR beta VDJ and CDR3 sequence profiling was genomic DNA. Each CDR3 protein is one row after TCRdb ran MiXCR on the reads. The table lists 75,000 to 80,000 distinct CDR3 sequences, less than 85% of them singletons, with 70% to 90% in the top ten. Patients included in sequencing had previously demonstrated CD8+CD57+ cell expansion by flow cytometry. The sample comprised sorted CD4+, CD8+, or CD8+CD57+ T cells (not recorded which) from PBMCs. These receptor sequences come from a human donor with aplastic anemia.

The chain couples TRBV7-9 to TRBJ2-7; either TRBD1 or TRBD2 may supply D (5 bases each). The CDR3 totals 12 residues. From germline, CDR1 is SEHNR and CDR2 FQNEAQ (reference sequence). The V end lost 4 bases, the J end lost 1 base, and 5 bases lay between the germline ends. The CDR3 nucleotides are TGTGCCAGCAGCTGGGGGTCCTACGAGCAGTACTTC. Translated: CASSWGSYEQYF.

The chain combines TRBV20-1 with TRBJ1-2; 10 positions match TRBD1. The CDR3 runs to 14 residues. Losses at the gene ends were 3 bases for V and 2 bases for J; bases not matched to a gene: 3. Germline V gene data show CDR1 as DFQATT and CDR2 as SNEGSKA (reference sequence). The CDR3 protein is CSASLTGGNYGYTF. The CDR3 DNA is TGCAGTGCTAGTCTGACAGGGGGCAACTATGGCTACACCTTC.

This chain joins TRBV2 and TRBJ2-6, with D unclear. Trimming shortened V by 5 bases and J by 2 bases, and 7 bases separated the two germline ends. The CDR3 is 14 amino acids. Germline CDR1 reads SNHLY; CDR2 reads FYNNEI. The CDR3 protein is CASSTRTGANVLTF. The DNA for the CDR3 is TGTGCCAGCAGTACCCGGACTGGGGCCAACGTCCTGACTTTC.

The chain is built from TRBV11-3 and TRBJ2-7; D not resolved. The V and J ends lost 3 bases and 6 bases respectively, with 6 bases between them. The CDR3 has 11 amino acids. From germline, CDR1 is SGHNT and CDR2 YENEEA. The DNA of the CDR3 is TGTGCCAGCAGCTTCCGGGTCGAGCAGTACTTC. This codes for CASSFRVEQYF. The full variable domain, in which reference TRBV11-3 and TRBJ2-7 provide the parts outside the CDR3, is EAGVVQSPRYKIIEKKQPVAFWCNPISGHNTLYWYLQNLGQGPELLIRYENEEAVDDSQLPKDRFSAERLKGVDSTLKIQPAELGDSAVYLCASSFRVEQYFGPGTRLTVT.

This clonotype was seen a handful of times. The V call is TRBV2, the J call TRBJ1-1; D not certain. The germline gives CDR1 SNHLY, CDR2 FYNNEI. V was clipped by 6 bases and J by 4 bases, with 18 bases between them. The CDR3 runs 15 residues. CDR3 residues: CASSPMNSVSTEAFF. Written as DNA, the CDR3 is TGTGCCAGCAGCCCGATGAACTCCGTGAGCACTGAAGCTTTCTTT.

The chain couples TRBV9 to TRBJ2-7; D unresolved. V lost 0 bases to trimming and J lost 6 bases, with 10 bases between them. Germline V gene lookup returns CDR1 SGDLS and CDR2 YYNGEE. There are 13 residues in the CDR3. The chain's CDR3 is CASSVGHPSEQYF. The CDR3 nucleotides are TGTGCCAGCAGCGTAGGCCACCCCTCCGAGCAGTACTTC. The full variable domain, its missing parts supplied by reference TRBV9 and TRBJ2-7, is DSGVTQTPKHLITATGQRVTLRCSPRSGDLSVYWYQQSLDQGLQFLIQYYNGEERAKGNILERFSAQQFPDLHSELNLSSLELGDSALYFCASSVGHPSEQYFGPGTRLTVT.

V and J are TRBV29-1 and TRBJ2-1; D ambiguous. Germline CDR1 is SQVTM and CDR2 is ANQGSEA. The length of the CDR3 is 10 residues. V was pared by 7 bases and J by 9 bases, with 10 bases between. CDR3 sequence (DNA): TGCAGCGCCCAGTGGGGTGAGCAGTTCTTC. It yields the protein CSAQWGEQFF.

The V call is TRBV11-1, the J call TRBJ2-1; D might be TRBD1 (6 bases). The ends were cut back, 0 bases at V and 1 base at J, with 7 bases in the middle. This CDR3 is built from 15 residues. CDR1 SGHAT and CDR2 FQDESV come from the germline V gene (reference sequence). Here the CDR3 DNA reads TGTGCCAGCAGCTTAGCGGGGGCATCCTACAATGAGCAGTTCTTC. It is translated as CASSLAGASYNEQFF. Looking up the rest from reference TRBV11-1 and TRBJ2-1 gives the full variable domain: EAEVAQSPRYKITEKSQAVAFWCDPISGHATLYWYRQILGQGPELLVQFQDESVVDDSQLPKDRFSAERLKGVDSTLKIQPAELGDSAMYLCASSLAGASYNEQFFGPGTRLTVL.

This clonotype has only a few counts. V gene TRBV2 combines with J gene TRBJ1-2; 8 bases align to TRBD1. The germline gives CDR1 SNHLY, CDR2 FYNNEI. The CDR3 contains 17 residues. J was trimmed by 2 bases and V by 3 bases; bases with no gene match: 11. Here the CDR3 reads CASSDRGRTNSNYGYTF. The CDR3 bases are TGTGCCAGCAGTGACAGGGGGCGGACAAATTCGAACTATGGCTACACCTTC.

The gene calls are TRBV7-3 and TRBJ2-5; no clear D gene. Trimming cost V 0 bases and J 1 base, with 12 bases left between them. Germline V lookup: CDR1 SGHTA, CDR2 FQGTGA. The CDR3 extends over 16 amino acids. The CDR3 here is CASSLTGIGGQETQYF. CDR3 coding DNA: TGTGCCAGCAGCTTAACGGGGATTGGCGGCCAAGAGACCCAGTACTTC.

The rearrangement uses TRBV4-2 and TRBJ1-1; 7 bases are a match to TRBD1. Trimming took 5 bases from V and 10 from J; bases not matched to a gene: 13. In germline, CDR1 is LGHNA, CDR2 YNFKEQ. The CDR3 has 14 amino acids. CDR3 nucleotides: TGTGCCAGCAGCTTAGGTGACAGGGTAGGGGGAGCTTTCTTT. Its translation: CASSLGDRVGGAFF.

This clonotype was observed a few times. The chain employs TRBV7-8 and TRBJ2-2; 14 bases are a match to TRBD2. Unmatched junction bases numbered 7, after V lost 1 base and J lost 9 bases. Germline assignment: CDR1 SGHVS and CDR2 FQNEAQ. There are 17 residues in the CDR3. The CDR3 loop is CASSLDSTSGRDRELFF. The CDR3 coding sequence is TGTGCCAGCAGCTTAGATTCGACTAGCGGGAGGGATAGGGAGCTGTTTTTT.

The CDR3 DNA reads as TGTGCCAGTAGTTGGGCAGGCAGCTCCGGGGAGCTGTTTTTT. Its protein is CASSWAGSSGELFF. This chain connects TRBV19 to TRBJ2-2; D gene ambiguous. CDR1 is LNHDA and CDR2 is SQIVND in the germline V gene (reference sequence). CDR3 size: 14 residues. V lost 5 bases and J 6 bases, leaving 13 bases between the germline ends.

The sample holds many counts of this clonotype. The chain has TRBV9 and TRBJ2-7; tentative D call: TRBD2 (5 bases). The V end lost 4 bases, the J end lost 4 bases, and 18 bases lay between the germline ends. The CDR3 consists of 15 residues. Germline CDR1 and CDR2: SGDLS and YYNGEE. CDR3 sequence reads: CASSPTQSDFYEQYF. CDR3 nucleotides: TGTGCCAGCAGCCCAACTCAATCGGACTTTTACGAGCAGTACTTC. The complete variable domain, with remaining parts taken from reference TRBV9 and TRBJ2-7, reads DSGVTQTPKHLITATGQRVTLRCSPRSGDLSVYWYQQSLDQGLQFLIQYYNGEERAKGNILERFSAQQFPDLHSELNLSSLELGDSALYFCASSPTQSDFYEQYFGPGTRLTVT.

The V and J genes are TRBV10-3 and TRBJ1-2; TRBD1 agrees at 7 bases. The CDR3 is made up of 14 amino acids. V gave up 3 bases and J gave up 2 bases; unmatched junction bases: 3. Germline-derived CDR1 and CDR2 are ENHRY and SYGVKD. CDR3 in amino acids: CAISDGRGNYGYTF. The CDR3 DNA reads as TGTGCCATCAGTGACGGCAGGGGGAACTATGGCTACACCTTC.

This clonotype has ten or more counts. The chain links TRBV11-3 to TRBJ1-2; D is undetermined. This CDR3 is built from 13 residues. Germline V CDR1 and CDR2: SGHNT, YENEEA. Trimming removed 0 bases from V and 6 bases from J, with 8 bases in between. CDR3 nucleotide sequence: TGTGCCAGCAGCTTAGAAGCAGAGAATGGCTACACCTTC. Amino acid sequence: CASSLEAENGYTF.

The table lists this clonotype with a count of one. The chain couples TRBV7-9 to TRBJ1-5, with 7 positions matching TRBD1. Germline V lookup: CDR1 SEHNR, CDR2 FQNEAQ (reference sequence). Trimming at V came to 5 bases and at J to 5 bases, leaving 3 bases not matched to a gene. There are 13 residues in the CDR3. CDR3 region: CASSPDRDQPQHF. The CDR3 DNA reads TGTGCCAGCAGCCCCGACAGGGATCAGCCCCAGCATTTT. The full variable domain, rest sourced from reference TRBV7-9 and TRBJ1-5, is DTGVSQNPRHKITKRGQNVTFRCDPISEHNRLYWYRQTLGQGPEFLTYFQNEAQLEKSRLLSDRFSAERPKGSFSTLEIQRTEQGDSAMYLCASSPDRDQPQHFGDGTRLSIL.

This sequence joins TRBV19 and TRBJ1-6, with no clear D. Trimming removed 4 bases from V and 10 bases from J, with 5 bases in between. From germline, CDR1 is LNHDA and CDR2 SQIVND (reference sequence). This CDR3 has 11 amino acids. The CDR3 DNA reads TGTGCCAGTAGTAAAGGATCACCCCTCCACTTT. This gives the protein CASSKGSPLHF.

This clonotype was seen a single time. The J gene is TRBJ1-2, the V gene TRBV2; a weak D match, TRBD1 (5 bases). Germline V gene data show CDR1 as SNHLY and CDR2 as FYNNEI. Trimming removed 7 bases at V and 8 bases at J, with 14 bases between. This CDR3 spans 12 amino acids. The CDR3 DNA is TGTGCCAGCAAGGGCGAGGGGTTCGGCTACACCTTC. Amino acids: CASKGEGFGYTF.

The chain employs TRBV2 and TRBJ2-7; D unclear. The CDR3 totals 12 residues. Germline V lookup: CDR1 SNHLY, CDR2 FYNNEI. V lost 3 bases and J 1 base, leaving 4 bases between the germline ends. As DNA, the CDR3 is TGTGCCAGCAGTGAGGGGTCCTACGAGCAGTACTTC. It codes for CASSEGSYEQYF. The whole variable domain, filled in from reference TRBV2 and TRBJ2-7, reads EPEVTQTPSHQVTQMGQEVILRCVPISNHLYFYWYRQILGQKVEFLVSFYNNEISEKSEIFDDQFSVERPDGSNFTLKIRSTKLEDSAMYFCASSEGSYEQYFGPGTRLTVT.

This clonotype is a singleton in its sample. As DNA, the CDR3 is TGTGCCAGCAGCTTGTCGACCGGGAGAGGGATCACTGAAGCTTTCTTT. Protein sequence: CASSLSTGRGITEAFF. The V gene is TRBV5-6, the J gene TRBJ1-1; no firm D call. Germline V gene lookup returns CDR1 SGHDT and CDR2 YYEEEE. The V gene lost 1 base and the J gene lost 4 bases, with 17 bases spanning the gap. This CDR3 spans 16 amino acids.

CDR3 sequence reads: CSVEDRAYEQYF. The CDR3 nucleotides read TGCAGCGTTGAAGATCGTGCCTACGAGCAGTACTTC. The chain is built from TRBV29-1 and TRBJ2-7; D remains unclear. The V end lost 0 bases, the J end lost 2 bases, and 5 bases lay between the germline ends. Germline loops: CDR1 SQVTM, CDR2 ANQGSEA. This CDR3 spans 12 amino acids.

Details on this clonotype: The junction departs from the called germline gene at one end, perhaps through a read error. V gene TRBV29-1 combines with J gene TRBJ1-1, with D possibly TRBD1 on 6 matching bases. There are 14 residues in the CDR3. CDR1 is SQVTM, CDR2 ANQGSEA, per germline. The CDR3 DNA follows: TGCAGCGTTCCCGGTACAGGGTGGGGGACTGAAGTTTTCTTT. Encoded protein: CSVPGTGWGTEVFF.

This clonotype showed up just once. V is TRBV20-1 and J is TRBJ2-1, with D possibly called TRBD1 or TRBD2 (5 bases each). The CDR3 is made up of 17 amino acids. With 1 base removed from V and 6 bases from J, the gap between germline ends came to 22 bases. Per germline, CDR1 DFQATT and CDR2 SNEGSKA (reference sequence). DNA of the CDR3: TGCAGTGCTAGAGTATCATCTTGGGGGTTCGAGGGCAATGAGCAGTTCTTC. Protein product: CSARVSSWGFEGNEQFF.

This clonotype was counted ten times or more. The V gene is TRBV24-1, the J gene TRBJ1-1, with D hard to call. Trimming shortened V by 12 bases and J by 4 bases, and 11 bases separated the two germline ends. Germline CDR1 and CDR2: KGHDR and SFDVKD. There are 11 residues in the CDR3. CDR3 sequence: CAPLSITEAFF. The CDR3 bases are TGTGCCCCGTTAAGCATCACTGAAGCTTTCTTT.

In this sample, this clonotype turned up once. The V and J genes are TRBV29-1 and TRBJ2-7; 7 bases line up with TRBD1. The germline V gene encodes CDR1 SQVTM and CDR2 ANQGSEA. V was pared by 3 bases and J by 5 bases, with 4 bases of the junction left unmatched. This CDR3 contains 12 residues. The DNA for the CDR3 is TGCAGCGTTGAGACAGGGATCCACGAGCAGTACTTC. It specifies CSVETGIHEQYF.